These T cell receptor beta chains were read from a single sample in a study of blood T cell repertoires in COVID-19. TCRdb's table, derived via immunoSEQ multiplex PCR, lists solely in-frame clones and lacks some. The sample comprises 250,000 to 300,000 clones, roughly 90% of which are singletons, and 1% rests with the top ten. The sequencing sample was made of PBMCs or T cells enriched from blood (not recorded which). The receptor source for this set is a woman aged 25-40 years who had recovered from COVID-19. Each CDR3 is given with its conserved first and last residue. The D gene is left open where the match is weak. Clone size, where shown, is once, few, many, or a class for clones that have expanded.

cdr3_nt: TGTGCCAGTAGTAAGGACGAGCGGGGCACTGAAGCTTTCTTT
cdr3_aa: CASSKDERGTEAFF
clone_size: -
cdr3_length: 14
v_call: TRBV19
d_call: -
j_call: TRBJ1-1

cdr3_nt: TGTGCCTGGAGTGTGGTATATAGCTCCTACAATGAGCAGTTCTTC
cdr3_aa: CAWSVVYSSYNEQFF
clone_size: -
cdr3_length: 15
v_call: TRBV30
d_call: -
j_call: TRBJ2-1

cdr3_nt: TGTGCCTGGGGCCGAGGAGGGCCCGGAGTGTTTTTT
cdr3_aa: CAWGRGGPGVFF
clone_size: few
cdr3_length: 12
v_call: TRBV30
d_call: -
j_call: TRBJ2-2

cdr3_nt: TGCGCCAGCAGCCGAGACAGGGCAGAAAGTGGCTACACCTTC
cdr3_aa: CASSRDRAESGYTF
clone_size: -
cdr3_length: 14
v_call: TRBV5-1
d_call: TRBD1
j_call: TRBJ1-2

cdr3_nt: TGCGCCAGCAGCCAAGTAGGGAGAGGCGATGAGCAGTTCTTC
cdr3_aa: CASSQVGRGDEQFF
clone_size: -
cdr3_length: 14
v_call: TRBV4-3
d_call: -
j_call: TRBJ2-1

cdr3_nt: TGTGCCACCAGTGTAACTGGGACAGTGGCCTACAATGAGCAGTTCTTC
cdr3_aa: CATSVTGTVAYNEQFF
clone_size: once
cdr3_length: 16
v_call: TRBV24-1
d_call: TRBD1
j_call: TRBJ2-1

cdr3_nt: TGTGCCAGCAGACAGGGGGCGAAGACTGAAGCTTTCTTT
cdr3_aa: CASRQGAKTEAFF
clone_size: -
cdr3_length: 13
v_call: TRBV6-5
d_call: TRBD1
j_call: TRBJ1-1

cdr3_nt: TGCAGCGTGGGGACAGGGGTAGGCTATGGCTACACCTTC
cdr3_aa: CSVGTGVGYGYTF
clone_size: -
cdr3_length: 13
v_call: TRBV29-1
d_call: TRBD1
j_call: TRBJ1-2

cdr3_nt: TGTGCCAGCAGCCTCCCCTCGGGGGGAAACACCGGGGAGCTGTTTTTT
cdr3_aa: CASSLPSGGNTGELFF
clone_size: -
cdr3_length: 16
v_call: TRBV3-1/TRBV3-2
d_call: TRBD2
j_call: TRBJ2-2

cdr3_nt: TGTGCCAGCAGCACCTCGGGGCGGGGGAGAACCTACGAGCAGTACTTC
cdr3_aa: CASSTSGRGRTYEQYF
clone_size: -
cdr3_length: 16
v_call: TRBV11-3
d_call: TRBD2
j_call: TRBJ2-7

cdr3_nt: TGTGCCAGCCAAGGGGGTAACTATGGCTACACCTTC
cdr3_aa: CASQGGNYGYTF
clone_size: -
cdr3_length: 12
v_call: TRBV5-4
d_call: -
j_call: TRBJ1-2

cdr3_nt: TGTGCCAGCAGTTTCCAGCGACAGGGGCATGGCTACACCTTC
cdr3_aa: CASSFQRQGHGYTF
clone_size: many
cdr3_length: 14
v_call: TRBV27
d_call: TRBD1
j_call: TRBJ1-2

cdr3_nt: TGTGCCAGCAGGGACACAGGGGCTGAAGCTTTCTTT
cdr3_aa: CASRDTGAEAFF
clone_size: -
cdr3_length: 12
v_call: TRBV7-9
d_call: TRBD1
j_call: TRBJ1-1

cdr3_nt: TGTGCCAGCAGCTTGGGAGGGAGGGATGAGCAGTTCTTC
cdr3_aa: CASSLGGRDEQFF
clone_size: -
cdr3_length: 13
v_call: TRBV5-6
d_call: TRBD2
j_call: TRBJ2-1

cdr3_nt: TGTGCCAGCAGCTTGGGAGAGGGCTCGAACACCGGGGAGCTGTTTTTT
cdr3_aa: CASSLGEGSNTGELFF
clone_size: -
cdr3_length: 16
v_call: TRBV5-4
d_call: -
j_call: TRBJ2-2

cdr3_nt: TGCGCCAGCAGTGAGGGCCCCCCCTACGAGCAGTACTTC
cdr3_aa: CASSEGPPYEQYF
clone_size: -
cdr3_length: 13
v_call: TRBV10-1
d_call: -
j_call: TRBJ2-7

cdr3_nt: TGTGCCAGCAGTCCGGGACTAGCCTACAATGAGCAGTTCTTC
cdr3_aa: CASSPGLAYNEQFF
clone_size: -
cdr3_length: 14
v_call: TRBV28
d_call: TRBD2
j_call: TRBJ2-1

cdr3_nt: TGTGCCAGCAGTGAAGGGGGTCTAGCGGTTAGCTCCTACGAGCAGTACTTC
cdr3_aa: CASSEGGLAVSSYEQYF
clone_size: few
cdr3_length: 17
v_call: TRBV6-1
d_call: TRBD2
j_call: TRBJ2-7

cdr3_nt: TGTGCCAGCAGCGCCCCCGGGACTAGCGGGAGGGCCGGGCACACCGGGGAGCTGTTTTTT
cdr3_aa: CASSAPGTSGRAGHTGELFF
clone_size: -
cdr3_length: 20
v_call: TRBV21-1
d_call: -
j_call: TRBJ2-2

cdr3_nt: TGCGCCAGCAGCTTGGGGCTAGTATCCCCGTCTGAGCAGTTCTTC
cdr3_aa: CASSLGLVSPSEQFF
clone_size: few
cdr3_length: 15
v_call: TRBV5-1
d_call: -
j_call: TRBJ2-1

cdr3_nt: TGTGCCAGCAGCGCGGGACTGAACTACAATGAGCAGTTCTTC
cdr3_aa: CASSAGLNYNEQFF
clone_size: -
cdr3_length: 14
v_call: TRBV7-3
d_call: -
j_call: TRBJ2-1

cdr3_nt: TGTGCCAGCAGCCCCGAGGGGGGTATAGCGGGAGGAGCAGATACGCAGTATTTT
cdr3_aa: CASSPEGGIAGGADTQYF
clone_size: -
cdr3_length: 18
v_call: TRBV7-9
d_call: TRBD2
j_call: TRBJ2-3

cdr3_nt: TGCGCCAGCAGCTTCAGGGATCCGGAGCAGTTCTTC
cdr3_aa: CASSFRDPEQFF
clone_size: -
cdr3_length: 12
v_call: TRBV5-1
d_call: -
j_call: TRBJ2-1

cdr3_nt: TGTGCCAGCAGCTTTACAGGGAGCTCCTACGAGCAGTACTTC
cdr3_aa: CASSFTGSSYEQYF
clone_size: -
cdr3_length: 14
v_call: TRBV7-3
d_call: -
j_call: TRBJ2-7

cdr3_nt: TGTGCCAGCAGAACAATGGGCAGGAAAGTTTATAGCAATCAGCCCCAGCATTTT
cdr3_aa: CASRTMGRKVYSNQPQHF
clone_size: few
cdr3_length: 18
v_call: TRBV5-4
d_call: -
j_call: TRBJ1-5

cdr3_nt: TGTGCCAGCTCGTATCAACAGGGGCCAAACGCCTACGAGCAGTACTTC
cdr3_aa: CASSYQQGPNAYEQYF
clone_size: -
cdr3_length: 16
v_call: TRBV18
d_call: TRBD1
j_call: TRBJ2-7

cdr3_nt: TGTGCCTGGAGTCGGAACAGGGGAATGGATCAGCCCCAGCATTTT
cdr3_aa: CAWSRNRGMDQPQHF
clone_size: few
cdr3_length: 15
v_call: TRBV30
d_call: TRBD1
j_call: TRBJ1-5

cdr3_nt: TGTGCCAGCAGTTGGGGGAGGAGGGCTCAAAATGAAAAACTGTTTTTT
cdr3_aa: CASSWGRRAQNEKLFF
clone_size: -
cdr3_length: 16
v_call: TRBV28
d_call: -
j_call: TRBJ1-4

cdr3_nt: TGTGCCATCAGTGAGTGGCAGGGGCGGTATGAAAAACTGTTTTTT
cdr3_aa: CAISEWQGRYEKLFF
clone_size: -
cdr3_length: 15
v_call: TRBV10-3
d_call: -
j_call: TRBJ1-4

cdr3_nt: TGTGCCAGCAGCATCTCCTTAGCGGGGGAGTCGCTCGGGCATGAGCAGTTCTTC
cdr3_aa: CASSISLAGESLGHEQFF
clone_size: -
cdr3_length: 18
v_call: TRBV11-2
d_call: TRBD2
j_call: TRBJ2-1

cdr3_nt: TGTGCCAGCAGTCCCCGTATCGGCTCCTACGAGCAGTACTTC
cdr3_aa: CASSPRIGSYEQYF
clone_size: -
cdr3_length: 14
v_call: TRBV27
d_call: -
j_call: TRBJ2-7

cdr3_nt: TGTGCCAGCAGCTTAGTGGGTTCGGGGACAGGGTTCCACGAGCAGTACTTC
cdr3_aa: CASSLVGSGTGFHEQYF
clone_size: -
cdr3_length: 17
v_call: TRBV7-8
d_call: TRBD1
j_call: TRBJ2-7

cdr3_nt: TGCAGTGCTAGAATTCACAGTGAAGCTTTCTTT
cdr3_aa: CSARIHSEAFF
clone_size: -
cdr3_length: 11
v_call: TRBV20-1
d_call: -
j_call: TRBJ1-1

cdr3_nt: TGTGCCAGCAGCTTAGGGGACTACCTAACCTACGAGCAGTACTTC
cdr3_aa: CASSLGDYLTYEQYF
clone_size: -
cdr3_length: 15
v_call: TRBV11-2
d_call: TRBD2
j_call: TRBJ2-7

cdr3_nt: TGCGCCAGCTCAACATCGGGGCTAGCGGGCACAGATACGCAGTATTTT
cdr3_aa: CASSTSGLAGTDTQYF
clone_size: -
cdr3_length: 16
v_call: TRBV4-1
d_call: TRBD2
j_call: TRBJ2-3

cdr3_nt: TGTGCCAGCAGTCCCCGGTGGGGGGACGAGCAGTACTTC
cdr3_aa: CASSPRWGDEQYF
clone_size: -
cdr3_length: 13
v_call: TRBV6-5
d_call: -
j_call: TRBJ2-7

cdr3_nt: TGTGCCAGTAGTATCTACGGGGGAGTAAGAGGCGAGCAGTACTTC
cdr3_aa: CASSIYGGVRGEQYF
clone_size: -
cdr3_length: 15
v_call: TRBV19
d_call: -
j_call: TRBJ2-7

cdr3_nt: TGTGCCAGCAGCTACACCCCGGGACAGGGGTCGAATGAGCAGTTCTTC
cdr3_aa: CASSYTPGQGSNEQFF
clone_size: -
cdr3_length: 16
v_call: TRBV7-3
d_call: TRBD1
j_call: TRBJ2-1

cdr3_nt: TGTGCCAGCAGTTCAAAAGCGGACCAGCAGTTCTTC
cdr3_aa: CASSSKADQQFF
clone_size: -
cdr3_length: 12
v_call: TRBV27
d_call: -
j_call: TRBJ2-1

cdr3_nt: TGCGCCAGCAGCAACCGACCGGAGGGGATCCAGCCCCAGCATTTT
cdr3_aa: CASSNRPEGIQPQHF
clone_size: -
cdr3_length: 15
v_call: TRBV4-1
d_call: -
j_call: TRBJ1-5

cdr3_nt: TGCGCCAGCAGCCAGGCGGGGACAGGGGGGATAAATTCACCCCTCCACTTT
cdr3_aa: CASSQAGTGGINSPLHF
clone_size: -
cdr3_length: 17
v_call: TRBV4-1
d_call: TRBD1
j_call: TRBJ1-6

cdr3_nt: TGTGCCAGCAGTTACCGTACAGCGGGGGGGGTGATCTACAATGAGCAGTTCTTC
cdr3_aa: CASSYRTAGGVIYNEQFF
clone_size: -
cdr3_length: 18
v_call: TRBV6-2/TRBV6-3
d_call: TRBD2
j_call: TRBJ2-1

cdr3_nt: TGTGCCAGCTCACCAGCCCACACCACCAAGTGGAACACTGAAGCTTTCTTT
cdr3_aa: CASSPAHTTKWNTEAFF
clone_size: -
cdr3_length: 17
v_call: TRBV18
d_call: -
j_call: TRBJ1-1

cdr3_nt: TGTGCCAGCAGCCGGGCACGAGGGGAGACCCAGTACTTC
cdr3_aa: CASSRARGETQYF
clone_size: -
cdr3_length: 13
v_call: TRBV11-3
d_call: -
j_call: TRBJ2-5

cdr3_nt: TGTGCCAGCAGTGTCCTATCGGGCGGGAGACTCTACGAGCAGTACTTC
cdr3_aa: CASSVLSGGRLYEQYF
clone_size: -
cdr3_length: 16
v_call: TRBV6-1
d_call: TRBD2
j_call: TRBJ2-7

cdr3_nt: TGTGCCAGCAGCGCCGGGACAGGGAGAAATCAGCCCCAGCATTTT
cdr3_aa: CASSAGTGRNQPQHF
clone_size: -
cdr3_length: 15
v_call: TRBV27
d_call: TRBD1
j_call: TRBJ1-5

cdr3_nt: TGTGCCAGCAGTGGGGCTAGGGGTCTCACTTTTTCTGGAAACACCATATATTTT
cdr3_aa: CASSGARGLTFSGNTIYF
clone_size: -
cdr3_length: 18
v_call: TRBV25-1
d_call: -
j_call: TRBJ1-3

cdr3_nt: TGTGCCAGCAGCGGCGTAAACCGGGACAGGGCCAACGAGCAGTACTTC
cdr3_aa: CASSGVNRDRANEQYF
clone_size: -
cdr3_length: 16
v_call: TRBV14
d_call: TRBD1
j_call: TRBJ2-7

cdr3_nt: TGTGCCAGCAGCGTAAAGTTGGAGGGCGGGGGGAACACAGATACGCAGTATTTT
cdr3_aa: CASSVKLEGGGNTDTQYF
clone_size: -
cdr3_length: 18
v_call: TRBV9
d_call: TRBD2
j_call: TRBJ2-3

cdr3_nt: TGTGCCTGGAGTGTGGGACAGAGCCTCACAGATACGCAGTATTTT
cdr3_aa: CAWSVGQSLTDTQYF
clone_size: -
cdr3_length: 15
v_call: TRBV30
d_call: TRBD1
j_call: TRBJ2-3

cdr3_nt: TGTGCCAGCATGAGGGAGGGAGGCAGGAACACTGAAGCTTTCTTT
cdr3_aa: CASMREGGRNTEAFF
clone_size: once
cdr3_length: 15
v_call: TRBV6-5
d_call: -
j_call: TRBJ1-1

cdr3_nt: TGTGCCAGCAGCCCCAGGAACACGGGAGTGGGACCCCTCCACTTT
cdr3_aa: CASSPRNTGVGPLHF
clone_size: -
cdr3_length: 15
v_call: TRBV9
d_call: -
j_call: TRBJ1-6

cdr3_nt: TGTGCCAGCAGCGATAGACTAGCGGGCAGCACAGATACGCAGTATTTT
cdr3_aa: CASSDRLAGSTDTQYF
clone_size: -
cdr3_length: 16
v_call: TRBV9
d_call: TRBD2
j_call: TRBJ2-3

cdr3_nt: TGTGCCAGCAGCTTACTACAGGGGGGCGGCTACACCTTC
cdr3_aa: CASSLLQGGGYTF
clone_size: -
cdr3_length: 13
v_call: TRBV7-9
d_call: TRBD1
j_call: TRBJ1-2